Shown below are 11 T cell receptor beta chains from a single sample sequenced in a study of T-cell reconstitution after alpha-beta-depleted transplantation in children. A library of TCRbeta sequences, prepared with unique molecular identifiers, was generated. One entry per CDR3 protein results from TCRdb running MiXCR on the PCR reads. The sample includes around 450,000 distinct CDR3 sequences, about a sixth of them seen just once. This specimen was PBMCs, mostly from graft donor cells, taken 360 days after TCRalphabeta/CD19-depleted stem cell transplant. The receptors were sampled from a boy under two years old who had a stem cell transplant for Wiskott-Aldrich syndrome, so the T cells may come from the graft donor.

This chain uses TRBV10-3 with TRBJ2-7; 8 bases are shared with TRBD1. V lost 5 bases, J lost 2 bases, and 5 bases stayed unmatched. Per the germline V gene, CDR1 is ENHRY and CDR2 is SYGVKD. This CDR3 contains 14 residues. For the CDR3, the DNA is TGTGCCATCAGTAGACAGGGGCTAACCTACGAGCAGTACTTC. Protein product: CAISRQGLTYEQYF.

This clonotype was detected a few times. The rearrangement links TRBV5-1 to TRBJ2-3; either TRBD1 or TRBD2 may supply D (7 bases each). V gave up 0 bases and J gave up 5 bases, with 16 bases separating them. The CDR3 runs 16 residues. The germline gives CDR1 SGHRS, CDR2 YFSETQ. As DNA, the CDR3 is TGCGCCAGCAGCTTGGCCCGGCAGGGGGAGGGAGATACGCAGTATTTT. Translation gives CASSLARQGEGDTQYF.

There are many counts of this clonotype. The chain combines TRBV7-9 with TRBJ2-5; 7 bases are shared with TRBD1. The CDR3 is made up of 14 amino acids. Germline assignment: CDR1 SEHNR and CDR2 FQNEAQ (reference sequence). Germline trimming cut 5 bases from V and 1 base from J; bases unmatched to any gene: 4. As DNA, the CDR3 is TGTGCCAGCAGCCAGACAGGGCTCCAAGAGACCCAGTACTTC. As protein: CASSQTGLQETQYF.

In its sample, this clonotype was seen many times. The J gene is TRBJ2-1, the V gene TRBV6-1; 9 bases are a match to TRBD1. The CDR3 is 15 residues long. V gave up 6 bases and J gave up 4 bases; unmatched junction bases: 7. Per germline, CDR1 MNHNS and CDR2 SASEGT. The DNA for the CDR3 is TGTGCCAGCAGCTCCCGGGACAGGGCGTACAATGAGCAGTTCTTC. This encodes CASSSRDRAYNEQFF.

Many counts were recorded for this clonotype. The rearrangement joins TRBV9 to TRBJ1-4; tentatively, D is TRBD1 (5 bases). Germline V gene sequence: CDR1 SGDLS, CDR2 YYNGEE. Trimming removed 3 bases at V and 8 bases at J, with 17 bases between. The CDR3 runs to 15 residues. The CDR3 spells CASSGPGTRGEKLFF. The CDR3 DNA follows: TGTGCCAGCAGCGGCCCGGGGACCCGAGGGGAAAAACTGTTTTTT. Combining the CDR3 with reference TRBV9 and TRBJ1-4 gives the whole variable domain DSGVTQTPKHLITATGQRVTLRCSPRSGDLSVYWYQQSLDQGLQFLIQYYNGEERAKGNILERFSAQQFPDLHSELNLSSLELGDSALYFCASSGPGTRGEKLFFGSGTQLSVL.

This chain links TRBV6-2 or TRBV6-3 with TRBJ2-1, with 7 positions matching TRBD1. The CDR3 sequence is 16 residues long. Germline CDR1 reads MNHEY; CDR2 reads SVGEGT. After removal of 0 bases from V and 7 bases from J, the junction contained 9 bases not matched to a gene. The CDR3: CASSYSSRGLRNEQFF. CDR3 in DNA: TGTGCCAGCAGTTACTCGAGTAGGGGGCTAAGAAATGAGCAGTTCTTC.

There are a few counts of this clonotype. The chain carries TRBV7-9 and TRBJ2-5, with D perhaps TRBD1 or TRBD2 (6 bases each). The germline gives CDR1 SEHNR, CDR2 FQNEAQ (reference sequence). There are 16 residues in the CDR3. The V end lost 2 bases, the J end lost 3 bases, and 16 bases lay between the germline ends. CDR3 sequence reads: CASSLRSRGREETQYF. The CDR3, as DNA: TGTGCCAGCAGCTTAAGATCTCGGGGGCGGGAAGAGACCCAGTACTTC.

The rearrangement links TRBV11-2 to TRBJ2-2; 8 bases align to TRBD2. In germline, CDR1 is SGHAT, CDR2 FQNNGV. Trimming at V came to 5 bases and at J to 8 bases, leaving 10 bases not matched to a gene. The CDR3 runs to 15 residues. The CDR3 sequence is CASSPRPGLGGELFF. CDR3 coding DNA: TGTGCCAGCAGCCCGCGGCCGGGACTAGGGGGGGAGCTGTTTTTT.

This clonotype appeared many times. The V call is TRBV27, the J call TRBJ2-3, with D unclear. V lost 4 bases to trimming and J lost 1 base, with 6 bases between them. The CDR3 runs 13 residues. Germline V gene sequence: CDR1 MNHEY, CDR2 SMNVEV (reference sequence). CDR3 sequence reads: CASSSPRTDTQYF. DNA for the CDR3: TGTGCCAGCAGTTCGCCTCGCACAGATACGCAGTATTTT.

This chain uses TRBV11-1 with TRBJ2-1; unclear D gene. This CDR3 comprises 13 residues. The germline gives CDR1 SGHAT, CDR2 FQDESV (reference sequence). V was clipped by 3 bases and J by 3 bases, with 6 bases between them. This CDR3 is CASSFRYYNEQFF. DNA for the CDR3: TGTGCCAGCAGCTTCAGGTACTACAATGAGCAGTTCTTC.

This clonotype was detected a few times. The chain joins TRBV19 to TRBJ2-4, with D perhaps matching TRBD1 (5 bases). The CDR3 loop spans 15 amino acids. The germline V and J ends were trimmed by 4 bases and 0 bases, with 10 bases remaining between them. Germline V gene lookup returns CDR1 LNHDA and CDR2 SQIVND (reference sequence). The CDR3 loop is CASSTAGIAKNIQYF. The CDR3 DNA reads TGTGCCAGTAGTACAGCAGGGATAGCCAAAAACATTCAGTACTTC.